This entry concerns a single T cell receptor (beta chain). MiXCR, applied by TCRdb to the PCR reads, yields one record per CDR3 protein. In the table there are about 14,000 distinct CDR3 sequences, approximately 48% of which are singletons. This sample stems from a study of tumor-infiltrating lymphocytes in oesophageal squamous cell carcinoma. There are 16 residues in the CDR3. From germline, CDR1 is SGHAT and CDR2 FQDESV (reference sequence). V was trimmed by 6 bases and J by 4 bases, leaving 19 bases between them. The sample comprised blood. The genes are TRBV11-1 and TRBJ2-1, with TRBD2 as a possible D gene (6 bases). The receptor was isolated from a male donor with esophageal squamous cell carcinoma. CDR3 bases: TGTGCCAGCAGTTACTTTGGTTTAGCGGCTTACAATGAGCAGTTCTTC. This gives the protein CASSYFGLAAYNEQFF.